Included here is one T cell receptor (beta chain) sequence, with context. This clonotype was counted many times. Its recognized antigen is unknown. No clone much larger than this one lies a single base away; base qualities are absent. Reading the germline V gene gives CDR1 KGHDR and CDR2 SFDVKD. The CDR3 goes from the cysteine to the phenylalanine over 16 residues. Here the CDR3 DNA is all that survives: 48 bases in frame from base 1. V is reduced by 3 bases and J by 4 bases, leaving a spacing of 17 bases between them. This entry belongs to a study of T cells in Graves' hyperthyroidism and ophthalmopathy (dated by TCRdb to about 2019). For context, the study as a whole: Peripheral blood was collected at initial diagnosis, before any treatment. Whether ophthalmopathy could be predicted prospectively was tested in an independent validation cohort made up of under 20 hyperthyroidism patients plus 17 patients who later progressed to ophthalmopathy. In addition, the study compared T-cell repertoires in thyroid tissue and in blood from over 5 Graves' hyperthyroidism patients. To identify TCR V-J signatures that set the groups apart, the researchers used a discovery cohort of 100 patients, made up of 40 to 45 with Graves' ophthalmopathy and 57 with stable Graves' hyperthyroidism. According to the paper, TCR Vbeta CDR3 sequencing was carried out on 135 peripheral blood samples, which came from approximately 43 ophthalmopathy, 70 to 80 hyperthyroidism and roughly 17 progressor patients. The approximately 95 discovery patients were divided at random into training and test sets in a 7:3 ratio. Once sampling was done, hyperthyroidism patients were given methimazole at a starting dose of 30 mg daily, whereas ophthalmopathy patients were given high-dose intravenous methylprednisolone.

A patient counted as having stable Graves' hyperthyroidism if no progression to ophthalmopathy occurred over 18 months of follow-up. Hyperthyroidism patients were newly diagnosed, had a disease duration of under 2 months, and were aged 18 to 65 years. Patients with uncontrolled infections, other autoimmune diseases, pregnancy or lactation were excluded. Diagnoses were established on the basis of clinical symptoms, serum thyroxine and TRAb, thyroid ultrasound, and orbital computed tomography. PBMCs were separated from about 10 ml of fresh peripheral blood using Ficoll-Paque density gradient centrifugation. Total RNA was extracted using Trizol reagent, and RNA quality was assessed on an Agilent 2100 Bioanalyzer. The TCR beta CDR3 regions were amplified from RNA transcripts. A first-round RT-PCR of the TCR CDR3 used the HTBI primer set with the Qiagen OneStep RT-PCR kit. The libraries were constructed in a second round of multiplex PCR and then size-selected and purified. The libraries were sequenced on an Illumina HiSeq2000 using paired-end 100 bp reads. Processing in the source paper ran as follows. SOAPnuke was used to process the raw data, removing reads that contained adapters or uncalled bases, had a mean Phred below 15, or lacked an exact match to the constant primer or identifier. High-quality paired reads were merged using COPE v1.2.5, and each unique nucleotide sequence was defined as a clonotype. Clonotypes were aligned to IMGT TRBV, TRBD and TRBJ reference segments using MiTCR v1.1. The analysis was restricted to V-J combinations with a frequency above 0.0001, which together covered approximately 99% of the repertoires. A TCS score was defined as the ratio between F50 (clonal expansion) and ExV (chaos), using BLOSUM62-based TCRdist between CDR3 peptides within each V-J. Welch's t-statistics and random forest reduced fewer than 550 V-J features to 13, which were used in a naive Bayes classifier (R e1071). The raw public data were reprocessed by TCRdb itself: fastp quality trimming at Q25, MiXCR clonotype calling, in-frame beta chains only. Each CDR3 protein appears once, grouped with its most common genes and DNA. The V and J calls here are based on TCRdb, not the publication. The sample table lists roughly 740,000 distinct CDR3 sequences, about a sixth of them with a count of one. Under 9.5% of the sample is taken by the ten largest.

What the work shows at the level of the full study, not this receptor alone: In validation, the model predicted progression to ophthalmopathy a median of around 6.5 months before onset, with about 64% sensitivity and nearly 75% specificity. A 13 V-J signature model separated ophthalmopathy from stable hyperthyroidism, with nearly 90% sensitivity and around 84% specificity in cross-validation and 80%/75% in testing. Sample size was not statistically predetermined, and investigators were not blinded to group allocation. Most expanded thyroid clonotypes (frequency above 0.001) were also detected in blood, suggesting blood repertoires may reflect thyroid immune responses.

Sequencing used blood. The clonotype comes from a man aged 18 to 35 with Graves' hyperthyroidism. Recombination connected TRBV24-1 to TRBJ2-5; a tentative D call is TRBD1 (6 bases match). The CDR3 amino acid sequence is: CATSDTRDRGGETQYF. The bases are TGTGCCACCAGTGATACCCGGGACCGAGGGGGAGAGACCCAGTACTTC.